The rows below give T cell receptor beta chains drawn from one sample of a study of T cell responses to AZD1222 COVID-19 vaccine. TCRdb's table, derived via immunoSEQ multiplex PCR, lists solely in-frame clones and lacks some. The table includes 80,000 or so clones, 87% detected once. This material consisted of peripheral blood, taken on day 0 of AZD1222 vaccination. Source of these receptors: an adult in good health. The CDR3 runs from the conserved cysteine through the conserved F or W. D genes are given only for firm matches. Part of the rows lack a size; the others show once, few, many or a class for expanded clones.

CANTSRDRASEAFF,TGTGCCAACACCTCCCGTGATCGGGCGAGTGAAGCTTTCTTT,TRBV6-5,.,.,TRBJ1-1
CASSLATANYGYTF,TGTGCCAGCAGCTTAGCTACAGCTAACTATGGCTACACCTTC,TRBV7-2,.,.,TRBJ1-2
CASSLDVGMGNTIYF,TGTGCCAGCAGCTTAGATGTGGGGATGGGGAACACCATATATTTT,TRBV11-2,.,.,TRBJ1-3
CASSQLEGAPTDTQYF,TGTGCCAGCTCACAATTGGAGGGGGCACCCACAGATACGCAGTATTTT,TRBV18,.,.,TRBJ2-3
CASRGQGQAGELFF,TGTGCCAGCAGGGGACAGGGGCAGGCCGGGGAGCTGTTTTTT,TRBV2,TRBD1,once,TRBJ2-2
CASSTGRIATNEKLFF,TGCGCCAGCAGCACGGGACGGATCGCAACTAATGAAAAACTGTTTTTT,TRBV5-1,.,.,TRBJ1-4
CASTADRGRVSGYTF,TGTGCCAGTACTGCGGACAGGGGGCGAGTGAGTGGCTACACCTTC,TRBV19,TRBD1,.,TRBJ1-2
CATSRSGSGNTIYF,TGTGCCACCAGCAGATCAGGTTCGGGAAACACCATATATTTT,TRBV15,.,.,TRBJ1-3
CASSIRGGDTIYF,TGTGCCAGTAGTATTCGCGGGGGGGACACCATATATTTT,TRBV19,.,once,TRBJ1-3
CASSRDREGTEAFF,TGTGCCAGTAGTAGGGACAGAGAGGGTACTGAAGCTTTCTTT,TRBV19,TRBD1,.,TRBJ1-1
CAWAGNGNTIYF,TGTGCCTGGGCCGGGAATGGAAACACCATATATTTT,TRBV30,.,.,TRBJ1-3
CAWSVPDVRYTF,TGTGCCTGGAGTGTCCCGGACGTGAGGTACACCTTC,TRBV30,.,.,TRBJ1-2
CASSILGGATNEKLFF,TGTGCCAGTAGTATATTGGGGGGTGCAACTAATGAAAAACTGTTTTTT,TRBV19,.,.,TRBJ1-4
CASSTPGTAAGNTIYF,TGTGCCAGCAGCACCCCTGGGACGGCGGCTGGAAACACCATATATTTT,TRBV28,.,.,TRBJ1-3
CASSPSGRLDGYTF,TGTGCCAGCTCCCCCTCGGGGCGTCTTGATGGCTACACCTTC,TRBV9,.,.,TRBJ1-2
CASTQRDNQETQYF,TGTGCCAGCACTCAAAGGGACAACCAAGAGACCCAGTACTTC,TRBV2,.,few,TRBJ2-5
CASSVPPSGRGEQFF,TGTGCCAGCAGCGTACCGCCCAGCGGGAGGGGTGAGCAGTTCTTC,TRBV9,TRBD2,.,TRBJ2-1
CATASWSSYNEQFF,TGTGCCACCGCCTCTTGGAGCTCCTACAATGAGCAGTTCTTC,TRBV19,.,.,TRBJ2-1
CASSLTANTEAFF,TGTGCCAGCAGCTTAACAGCGAACACTGAAGCTTTCTTT,TRBV11-3,.,.,TRBJ1-1
CASSSSGPYEQYF,TGTGCCAGCAGTTCTAGCGGGCCCTACGAGCAGTACTTC,TRBV27,TRBD2,.,TRBJ2-7
CASSFLGAGGYTF,TGTGCCAGCAGTTTTTTGGGGGCGGGTGGCTACACCTTC,TRBV27,.,.,TRBJ1-2
CASSQNDGSSETQYF,TGTGCCAGCAGCCAAAATGATGGGAGTAGCGAGACCCAGTACTTC,TRBV3-1/TRBV3-2,.,.,TRBJ2-5
CASSSDSQPQHF,TGTGCCAGCAGCTCAGATAGTCAGCCCCAGCATTTT,TRBV5-8,.,few,TRBJ1-5
CASSPNQDYSPLHF,TGTGCCAGCAGCCCAAATCAGGATTATTCACCCCTCCACTTT,TRBV14,.,.,TRBJ1-6
CASTPGGSTEAFF,TGTGCCAGCACCCCCGGGGGATCCACTGAAGCTTTCTTT,TRBV6-5,.,.,TRBJ1-1